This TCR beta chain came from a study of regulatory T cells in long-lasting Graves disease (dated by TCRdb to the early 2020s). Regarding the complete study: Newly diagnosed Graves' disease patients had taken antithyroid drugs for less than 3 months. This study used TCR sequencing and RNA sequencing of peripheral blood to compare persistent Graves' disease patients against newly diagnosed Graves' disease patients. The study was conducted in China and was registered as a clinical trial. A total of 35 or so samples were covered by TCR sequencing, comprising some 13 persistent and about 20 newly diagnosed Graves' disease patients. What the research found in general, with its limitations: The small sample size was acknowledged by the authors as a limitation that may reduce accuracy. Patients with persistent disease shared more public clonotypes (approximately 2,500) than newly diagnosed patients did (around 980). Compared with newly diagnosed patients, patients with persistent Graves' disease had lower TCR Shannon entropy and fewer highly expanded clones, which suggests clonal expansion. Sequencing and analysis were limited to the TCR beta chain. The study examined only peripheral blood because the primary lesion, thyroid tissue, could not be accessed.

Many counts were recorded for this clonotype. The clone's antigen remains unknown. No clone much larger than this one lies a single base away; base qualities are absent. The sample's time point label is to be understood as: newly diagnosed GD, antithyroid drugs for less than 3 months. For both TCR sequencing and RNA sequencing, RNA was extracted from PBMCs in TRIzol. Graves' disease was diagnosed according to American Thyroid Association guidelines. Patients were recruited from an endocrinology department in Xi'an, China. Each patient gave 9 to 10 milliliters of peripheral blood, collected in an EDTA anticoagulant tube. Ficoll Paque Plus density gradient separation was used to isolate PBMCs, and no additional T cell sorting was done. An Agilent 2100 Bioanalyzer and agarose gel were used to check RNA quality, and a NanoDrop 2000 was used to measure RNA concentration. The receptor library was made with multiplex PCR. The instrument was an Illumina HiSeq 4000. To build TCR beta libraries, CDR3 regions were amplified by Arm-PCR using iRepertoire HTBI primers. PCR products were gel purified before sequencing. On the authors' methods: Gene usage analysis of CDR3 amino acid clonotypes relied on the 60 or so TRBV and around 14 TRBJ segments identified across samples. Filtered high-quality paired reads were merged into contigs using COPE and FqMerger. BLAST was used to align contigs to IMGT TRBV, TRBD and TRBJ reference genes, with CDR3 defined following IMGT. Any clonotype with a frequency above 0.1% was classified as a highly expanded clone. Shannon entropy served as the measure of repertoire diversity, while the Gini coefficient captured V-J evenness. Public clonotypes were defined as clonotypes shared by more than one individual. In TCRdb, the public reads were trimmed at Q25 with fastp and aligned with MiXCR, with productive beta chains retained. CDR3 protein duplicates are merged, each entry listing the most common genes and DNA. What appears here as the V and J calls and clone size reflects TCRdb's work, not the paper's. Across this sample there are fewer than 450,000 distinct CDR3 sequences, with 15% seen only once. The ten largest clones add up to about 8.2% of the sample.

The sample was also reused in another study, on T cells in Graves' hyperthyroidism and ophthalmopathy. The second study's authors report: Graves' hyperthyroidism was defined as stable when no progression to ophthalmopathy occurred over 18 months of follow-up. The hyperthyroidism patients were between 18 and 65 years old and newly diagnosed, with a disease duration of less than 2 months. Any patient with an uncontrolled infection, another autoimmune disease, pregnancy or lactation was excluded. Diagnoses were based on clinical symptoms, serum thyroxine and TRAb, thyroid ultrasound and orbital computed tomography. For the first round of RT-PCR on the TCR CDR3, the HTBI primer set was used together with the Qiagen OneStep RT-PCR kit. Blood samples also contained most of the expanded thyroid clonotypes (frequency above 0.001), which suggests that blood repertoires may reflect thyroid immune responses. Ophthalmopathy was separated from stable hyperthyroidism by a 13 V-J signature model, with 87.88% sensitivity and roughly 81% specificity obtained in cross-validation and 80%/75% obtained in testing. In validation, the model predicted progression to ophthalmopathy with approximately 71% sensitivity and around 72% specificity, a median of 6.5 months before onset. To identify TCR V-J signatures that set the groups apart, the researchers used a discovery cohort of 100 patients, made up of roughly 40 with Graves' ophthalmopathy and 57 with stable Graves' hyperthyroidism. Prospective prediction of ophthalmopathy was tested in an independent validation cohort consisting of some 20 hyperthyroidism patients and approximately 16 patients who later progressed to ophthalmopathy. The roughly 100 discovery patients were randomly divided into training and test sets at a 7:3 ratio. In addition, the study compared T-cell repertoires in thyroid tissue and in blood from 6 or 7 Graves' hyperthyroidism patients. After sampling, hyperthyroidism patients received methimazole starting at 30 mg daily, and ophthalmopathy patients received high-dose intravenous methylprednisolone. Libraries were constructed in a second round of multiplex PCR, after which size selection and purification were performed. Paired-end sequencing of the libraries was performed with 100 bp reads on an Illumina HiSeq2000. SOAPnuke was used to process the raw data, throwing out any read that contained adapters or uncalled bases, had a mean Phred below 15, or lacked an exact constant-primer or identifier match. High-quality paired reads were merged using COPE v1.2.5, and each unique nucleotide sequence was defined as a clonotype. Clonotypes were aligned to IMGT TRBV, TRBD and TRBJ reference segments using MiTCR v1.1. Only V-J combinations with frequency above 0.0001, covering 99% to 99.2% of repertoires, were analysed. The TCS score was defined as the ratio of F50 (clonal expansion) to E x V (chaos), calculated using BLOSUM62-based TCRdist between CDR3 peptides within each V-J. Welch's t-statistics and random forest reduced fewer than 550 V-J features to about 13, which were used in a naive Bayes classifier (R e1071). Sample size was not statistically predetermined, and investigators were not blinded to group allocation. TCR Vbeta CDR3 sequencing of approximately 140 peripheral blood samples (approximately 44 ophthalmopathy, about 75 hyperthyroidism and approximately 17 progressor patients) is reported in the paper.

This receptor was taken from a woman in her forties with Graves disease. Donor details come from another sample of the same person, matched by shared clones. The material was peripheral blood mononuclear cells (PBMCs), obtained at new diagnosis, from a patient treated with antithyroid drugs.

Here is the DNA: TGTGCCAGCAGTTACTCGGGACAGGGGGCTGGTGATGAGCAGTTCTTC. Translation gives CASSYSGQGAGDEQFF. The chain couples TRBV6-5 to TRBJ2-1; 12 of the junction bases match TRBD1. Clipping removes 0 bases from V and 8 bases from J, with 5 as the unmatched junction base count. CDR1 and CDR2, looked up from the germline V gene, are MNHEY and SVGAGI. Measured from the cysteine to the phenylalanine, the CDR3 is 16 residues long. Solely the CDR3 DNA is kept, with 48 bases framed from the first base.